These T cell receptor beta chains were read from a single sample in a study of shared clonotypes between healthy human individuals. Sequencing was performed with immunoSEQ multiplex PCR; in TCRdb, only in-frame clones are kept and a portion is missing. The sample lists 550,000 to 750,000 clones, roughly 95% occurring once. The sequenced sample consisted of naive CD8+ T cells sorted from blood. The receptors here all came from a woman in her twenties or thirties in good health. The CDR3 runs from the conserved cysteine through the conserved F or W. A D gene is named only where the DNA matches it firmly. Expanded clones are given a class, and other clones once, few, many or no size at all.

d_gene: TRBD1; abundance: NA; j_gene: TRBJ1-6; v_gene: TRBV19; CDR3aa: CASSIQGDNSPLHF; CDR3nt: TGTGCCAGTAGTATCCAGGGGGATAATTCACCCCTCCACTTT
d_gene: NA; abundance: NA; j_gene: TRBJ1-2; v_gene: TRBV4-1; CDR3aa: CASSQVPIVEIGGGYTF; CDR3nt: TGCGCCAGCAGCCAAGTCCCAATAGTAGAGATAGGTGGAGGCTACACCTTC
d_gene: TRBD2; abundance: NA; j_gene: TRBJ2-5; v_gene: TRBV11-2; CDR3aa: CASSRRLAGDQETQYF; CDR3nt: TGTGCCAGCAGCCGAAGACTAGCGGGGGACCAAGAGACCCAGTACTTC
d_gene: NA; abundance: once; j_gene: TRBJ2-5; v_gene: TRBV19; CDR3aa: CASSILSRPGETQYF; CDR3nt: TGTGCCAGTAGTATTTTGTCCCGCCCGGGAGAGACCCAGTACTTC
d_gene: NA; abundance: NA; j_gene: TRBJ2-1; v_gene: TRBV7-9; CDR3aa: CASSTLREVGYNEQFF; CDR3nt: TGTGCCAGCAGTACCCTTAGGGAGGTGGGCTACAATGAGCAGTTCTTC
d_gene: TRBD2; abundance: NA; j_gene: TRBJ2-1; v_gene: TRBV7-3; CDR3aa: CASSFSLAGEQFF; CDR3nt: TGTGCCAGCAGCTTCTCCTTAGCGGGAGAGCAGTTCTTC
d_gene: NA; abundance: NA; j_gene: TRBJ2-2; v_gene: TRBV9; CDR3aa: CASSVEAAGWSGELFF; CDR3nt: TGTGCCAGCAGCGTAGAGGCGGCCGGTTGGTCCGGGGAGCTGTTTTTT
d_gene: TRBD2; abundance: NA; j_gene: TRBJ2-3; v_gene: TRBV28; CDR3aa: CASSLVAGGTDTQYF; CDR3nt: TGTGCCAGCAGTTTGGTGGCGGGAGGCACAGATACGCAGTATTTT
d_gene: TRBD2; abundance: once; j_gene: TRBJ2-5; v_gene: TRBV28; CDR3aa: CASSLLSLGLAGSQETQYF; CDR3nt: TGTGCCAGCAGTTTATTATCCCTTGGACTAGCGGGATCACAAGAGACCCAGTACTTC
d_gene: NA; abundance: NA; j_gene: TRBJ1-2; v_gene: TRBV5-8; CDR3aa: CASSLEAGYGYTF; CDR3nt: TGTGCCAGCAGCTTGGAGGCAGGCTATGGCTACACCTTC
d_gene: TRBD1; abundance: NA; j_gene: TRBJ1-2; v_gene: TRBV27; CDR3aa: CASSWTGQHGYTF; CDR3nt: TGTGCCAGCTCTTGGACAGGGCAGCATGGCTACACCTTC
d_gene: TRBD1; abundance: NA; j_gene: TRBJ2-2; v_gene: TRBV7-6; CDR3aa: CASSLEISGTGDGELFF; CDR3nt: TGTGCCAGCAGCTTAGAAATTTCCGGGACAGGGGACGGGGAGCTGTTTTTT
d_gene: NA; abundance: NA; j_gene: TRBJ2-2; v_gene: TRBV28; CDR3aa: CASSLLLGLYTGELFF; CDR3nt: TGTGCCAGCAGTTTATTATTGGGGTTGTACACCGGGGAGCTGTTTTTT
d_gene: NA; abundance: NA; j_gene: TRBJ2-1; v_gene: TRBV5-4; CDR3aa: CASSPVSYNEQFF; CDR3nt: TGTGCCAGCAGCCCCGTTTCCTACAATGAGCAGTTCTTC
d_gene: NA; abundance: NA; j_gene: TRBJ2-3; v_gene: TRBV7-6; CDR3aa: CASSLDRQVTDTQYF; CDR3nt: TGTGCCAGCAGCTTAGATCGGCAGGTCACAGATACGCAGTATTTT
d_gene: TRBD1; abundance: once; j_gene: TRBJ2-3; v_gene: TRBV27; CDR3aa: CASKGASDTQYF; CDR3nt: TGTGCCAGCAAGGGGGCGTCAGATACGCAGTATTTT
d_gene: TRBD2; abundance: NA; j_gene: TRBJ2-7; v_gene: TRBV27; CDR3aa: CASSAGLAGVYEQYF; CDR3nt: TGTGCCAGCAGTGCCGGACTAGCGGGAGTCTACGAGCAGTACTTC
d_gene: TRBD2; abundance: NA; j_gene: TRBJ2-5; v_gene: TRBV5-1; CDR3aa: CASSLSLAGGEQETQYF; CDR3nt: TGCGCCAGCAGCTTGAGTCTAGCGGGAGGGGAACAAGAGACCCAGTACTTC
d_gene: TRBD2; abundance: NA; j_gene: TRBJ2-1; v_gene: TRBV7-8; CDR3aa: CASKRGTGGLNEQFF; CDR3nt: TGTGCCAGCAAGCGTGGGACCGGGGGACTAAATGAGCAGTTCTTC
d_gene: TRBD2; abundance: NA; j_gene: TRBJ2-5; v_gene: TRBV11-2; CDR3aa: CASSSFLGGREETQYF; CDR3nt: TGTGCCAGCAGCTCCTTCCTTGGCGGGAGAGAAGAGACCCAGTACTTC
d_gene: NA; abundance: NA; j_gene: TRBJ2-1; v_gene: TRBV7-9; CDR3aa: CASSSGEGTYNEQFF; CDR3nt: TGTGCCAGCAGCTCAGGGGAGGGGACCTACAATGAGCAGTTCTTC
d_gene: NA; abundance: NA; j_gene: TRBJ2-1; v_gene: TRBV9; CDR3aa: CASSVGGWTVQFF; CDR3nt: TGTGCCAGCAGCGTAGGAGGGTGGACGGTACAGTTCTTC
d_gene: NA; abundance: NA; j_gene: TRBJ2-5; v_gene: TRBV28; CDR3aa: CASSLNSIETQYF; CDR3nt: TGTGCCAGCAGTTTAAACAGCATAGAGACCCAGTACTTC
d_gene: TRBD2; abundance: NA; j_gene: TRBJ2-1; v_gene: TRBV5-8; CDR3aa: CASSLKTSGSGNEQFF; CDR3nt: TGTGCCAGCAGCTTGAAGACTAGCGGGAGCGGTAATGAGCAGTTCTTC
d_gene: NA; abundance: NA; j_gene: TRBJ1-2; v_gene: TRBV29-1; CDR3aa: CSVEGGAGYGYTF; CDR3nt: TGCAGCGTTGAAGGGGGCGCGGGCTATGGCTACACCTTC
d_gene: TRBD2; abundance: NA; j_gene: TRBJ2-7; v_gene: TRBV2; CDR3aa: CASINWGGWNEQYF; CDR3nt: TGTGCCAGCATTAACTGGGGGGGATGGAACGAGCAGTACTTC
d_gene: NA; abundance: NA; j_gene: TRBJ2-7; v_gene: TRBV7-9; CDR3aa: CASSGIYEQYF; CDR3nt: TGTGCCAGCAGCGGAATCTACGAGCAGTACTTC
d_gene: TRBD1; abundance: few; j_gene: TRBJ2-7; v_gene: TRBV7-2; CDR3aa: CASSFGQAYEQYF; CDR3nt: TGTGCCAGCAGCTTCGGACAGGCCTACGAGCAGTACTTC
d_gene: NA; abundance: NA; j_gene: TRBJ1-4; v_gene: TRBV15; CDR3aa: CATSRKVGEKLFF; CDR3nt: TGTGCCACCAGCCGAAAGGTGGGTGAAAAACTGTTTTTT
d_gene: TRBD2; abundance: NA; j_gene: TRBJ2-7; v_gene: TRBV4-2; CDR3aa: CASSSEGGRSYEQYF; CDR3nt: TGTGCCAGCAGCTCCGAGGGCGGGAGGTCGTACGAGCAGTACTTC
d_gene: TRBD2; abundance: NA; j_gene: TRBJ2-2; v_gene: TRBV5-8; CDR3aa: CASSFSGLAENTGELFF; CDR3nt: TGTGCCAGCAGCTTTTCTGGACTAGCTGAGAACACCGGGGAGCTGTTTTTT
d_gene: NA; abundance: NA; j_gene: TRBJ1-5; v_gene: TRBV27; CDR3aa: CASSSGENQPQHF; CDR3nt: TGTGCCAGCAGTTCAGGGGAGAATCAGCCCCAGCATTTT
d_gene: NA; abundance: NA; j_gene: TRBJ2-6; v_gene: TRBV5-4; CDR3aa: CASSLDRGSGANVLTF; CDR3nt: TGTGCCAGCAGCTTGGATAGGGGGAGTGGGGCCAACGTCCTGACTTTC
d_gene: TRBD1; abundance: once; j_gene: TRBJ1-1; v_gene: TRBV6-6; CDR3aa: CASSVQGGTEAFF; CDR3nt: TGTGCCAGCAGTGTGCAGGGGGGCACTGAAGCTTTCTTT
d_gene: TRBD1; abundance: NA; j_gene: TRBJ1-1; v_gene: TRBV2; CDR3aa: CAGGQASTEAFF; CDR3nt: TGTGCCGGGGGACAGGCGAGCACTGAAGCTTTCTTT
d_gene: TRBD1; abundance: NA; j_gene: TRBJ1-5; v_gene: TRBV27; CDR3aa: CASSEPLDRGNQPQHF; CDR3nt: TGTGCCAGCAGTGAACCCCTTGACAGGGGAAATCAGCCCCAGCATTTT
d_gene: TRBD2; abundance: NA; j_gene: TRBJ2-7; v_gene: TRBV27; CDR3aa: CASSLAGEVYEQYF; CDR3nt: TGTGCCAGCAGTTTGGCGGGAGAGGTCTACGAGCAGTACTTC
d_gene: TRBD1; abundance: NA; j_gene: TRBJ2-1; v_gene: TRBV5-1; CDR3aa: CASSYYPGQGDNEQFF; CDR3nt: TGCGCCAGCAGTTATTATCCGGGACAGGGCGACAATGAGCAGTTCTTC
d_gene: NA; abundance: NA; j_gene: TRBJ2-5; v_gene: TRBV7-2; CDR3aa: CASSLRSTGHQETQYF; CDR3nt: TGTGCCAGCAGCCTAAGATCTACAGGACACCAAGAGACCCAGTACTTC
d_gene: TRBD1; abundance: NA; j_gene: TRBJ1-4; v_gene: TRBV7-9; CDR3aa: CASSFFVRGTVEKLFF; CDR3nt: TGTGCCAGCAGCTTTTTTGTTCGTGGGACAGTAGAAAAACTGTTTTTT
d_gene: NA; abundance: once; j_gene: TRBJ2-7; v_gene: TRBV5-1; CDR3aa: CASSLGGLETYEQYF; CDR3nt: TGCGCCAGCAGCTTGGGGGGCCTCGAGACCTACGAGCAGTACTTC
d_gene: TRBD1; abundance: NA; j_gene: TRBJ2-1; v_gene: TRBV27; CDR3aa: CASSTDREYYNEQFF; CDR3nt: TGTGCCAGCAGTACCGACAGGGAGTACTACAATGAGCAGTTCTTC
d_gene: NA; abundance: NA; j_gene: TRBJ2-7; v_gene: TRBV7-9; CDR3aa: CASSSTGGYEQYF; CDR3nt: TGTGCCAGCAGCTCGACAGGCGGCTACGAGCAGTACTTC
d_gene: NA; abundance: NA; j_gene: TRBJ2-7; v_gene: TRBV6-1; CDR3aa: CASTRTDHYEQYF; CDR3nt: TGTGCCAGCACCAGGACAGACCACTACGAGCAGTACTTC
d_gene: NA; abundance: NA; j_gene: TRBJ2-3; v_gene: TRBV5-4; CDR3aa: CASSLAEGETQYF; CDR3nt: TGTGCCAGCAGCTTGGCCGAGGGTGAAACGCAGTATTTT
d_gene: NA; abundance: NA; j_gene: TRBJ2-1; v_gene: TRBV29-1; CDR3aa: CSVELYNEQFF; CDR3nt: TGCAGCGTTGAACTTTACAATGAGCAGTTCTTC
d_gene: NA; abundance: NA; j_gene: TRBJ2-2; v_gene: TRBV4-1; CDR3aa: CASRARGLARNTGELFF; CDR3nt: TGCGCCAGCAGGGCCCGCGGGTTAGCTCGGAACACCGGGGAGCTGTTTTTT
d_gene: TRBD1; abundance: few; j_gene: TRBJ1-3; v_gene: TRBV6-6; CDR3aa: CASRETGYGDTIYF; CDR3nt: TGTGCCAGCAGGGAGACAGGGTATGGGGACACCATATATTTT
d_gene: TRBD2; abundance: NA; j_gene: TRBJ2-7; v_gene: TRBV27; CDR3aa: CASSTSGYEQYF; CDR3nt: TGTGCCAGCAGTACTAGCGGCTACGAGCAGTACTTC
d_gene: NA; abundance: NA; j_gene: TRBJ1-2; v_gene: TRBV6-1; CDR3aa: CASSDTWGYTF; CDR3nt: TGTGCCAGCAGTGATACATGGGGCTACACCTTC
d_gene: NA; abundance: NA; j_gene: TRBJ1-1; v_gene: TRBV15; CDR3aa: CATSRVRTAEAFF; CDR3nt: TGTGCCACCAGCAGAGTTAGGACAGCTGAAGCTTTCTTT
d_gene: TRBD1; abundance: NA; j_gene: TRBJ2-7; v_gene: TRBV30; CDR3aa: CAWSMARTGSEQYF; CDR3nt: TGTGCCTGGAGTATGGCCCGGACAGGTAGCGAGCAGTACTTC
d_gene: NA; abundance: NA; j_gene: TRBJ1-5; v_gene: TRBV4-1; CDR3aa: CASSAQSYSNQPQHF; CDR3nt: TGCGCCAGCAGTGCTCAGAGTTATAGCAATCAGCCCCAGCATTTT
d_gene: TRBD2; abundance: NA; j_gene: TRBJ2-1; v_gene: TRBV13; CDR3aa: CASSLVGLAGYEQFF; CDR3nt: TGTGCCAGCAGCTTAGTGGGGTTAGCGGGGTATGAGCAGTTCTTC
d_gene: TRBD2; abundance: NA; j_gene: TRBJ2-2; v_gene: TRBV13; CDR3aa: CASSSSLAGGPATGELFF; CDR3nt: TGTGCCAGCAGCTCCTCATTAGCGGGAGGGCCCGCCACCGGGGAGCTGTTTTTT
d_gene: NA; abundance: NA; j_gene: TRBJ2-7; v_gene: TRBV27; CDR3aa: CASSFDGEPYEQYF; CDR3nt: TGTGCCAGCAGTTTTGATGGGGAGCCGTACGAGCAGTACTTC
d_gene: NA; abundance: once; j_gene: TRBJ1-3; v_gene: TRBV10-2; CDR3aa: CASTDSGNTIYF; CDR3nt: TGCGCCAGCACCGACTCTGGAAACACCATATATTTT